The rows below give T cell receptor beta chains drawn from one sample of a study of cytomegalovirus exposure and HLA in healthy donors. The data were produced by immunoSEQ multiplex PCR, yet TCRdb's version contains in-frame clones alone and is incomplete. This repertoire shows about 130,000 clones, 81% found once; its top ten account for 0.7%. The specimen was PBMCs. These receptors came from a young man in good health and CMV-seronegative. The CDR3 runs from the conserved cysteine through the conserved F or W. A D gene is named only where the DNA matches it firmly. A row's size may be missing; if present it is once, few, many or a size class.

CASSQDGGSNSPLHF	TGCGCCAGCAGCCAAGACGGCGGGAGTAATTCACCCCTCCACTTT	-	-	TRBV4-1	TRBJ1-6
CASSQGLREGYTF	TGTGCCAGTAGCCAGGGGTTGCGAGAGGGCTACACCTTC	-	-	TRBV19	TRBJ1-2
CASNAAGGGSRALHF	TGTGCCAGCAATGCGGCGGGCGGCGGTTCTCGTGCCCTCCACTTT	-	-	TRBV2	TRBJ1-6
CASSGRQTNTEAFF	TGTGCCAGCAGCGGCAGACAGACGAACACTGAAGCTTTCTTT	-	-	TRBV9	TRBJ1-1
CASGQFSGNTIYF	TGTGCTTCGGGACAGTTCTCTGGAAACACCATATATTTT	-	TRBD1	TRBV30	TRBJ1-3
CASMTGQGGDGYTF	TGTGCCAGTATGACCGGACAGGGGGGGGATGGCTACACCTTC	-	TRBD1	TRBV19	TRBJ1-2
CASSVAGPGDTGELFF	TGTGCCAGCAGTGTAGCAGGGCCGGGGGACACCGGGGAGCTGTTTTTT	-	-	TRBV25-1	TRBJ2-2
CASSYRGNEQFF	TGTGCCAGCAGTTACAGAGGGAATGAGCAGTTCTTC	-	-	TRBV25-1	TRBJ2-1
CASSPRWGEKNTGELFF	TGTGCCAGCTCACCACGTTGGGGGGAGAAGAACACCGGGGAGCTGTTTTTT	-	-	TRBV18	TRBJ2-2
CAVTPDSQETQYF	TGTGCCGTCACTCCGGACAGCCAAGAGACCCAGTACTTC	-	-	TRBV10-3	TRBJ2-5
CASSILPGSGNQPQHF	TGTGCCAGTAGTATTCTTCCGGGATCGGGCAATCAGCCCCAGCATTTT	-	-	TRBV19	TRBJ1-5
CASSQDDGGVGTGELFF	TGCGCCAGCAGCCAAGACGATGGGGGGGTGGGCACCGGGGAGCTGTTTTTT	-	TRBD2	TRBV4-3	TRBJ2-2
CAYAGQITGELFF	TGTGCCTATGCGGGGCAGATAACCGGGGAGCTGTTTTTT	-	-	TRBV7-9	TRBJ2-2
CASSLGGYSNQPQHF	TGTGCCAGCAGCTTGGGGGGGTATAGCAATCAGCCCCAGCATTTT	-	-	TRBV13	TRBJ1-5
CASSARPGLLWIAKNIQYF	TGTGCCAGCAGTGCCCGACCGGGTCTTCTGTGGATAGCCAAAAACATTCAGTACTTC	-	-	TRBV27	TRBJ2-4
CASSQLAGGSGTTDTQYF	TGCGCCAGCAGCCAGTTAGCGGGGGGCTCCGGGACCACAGATACGCAGTATTTT	few	TRBD2	TRBV4-3	TRBJ2-3
CASSSRTGLAKNIQYF	TGTGCCAGCAGCTCCAGGACAGGGCTAGCCAAAAACATTCAGTACTTC	-	TRBD1	TRBV7-2	TRBJ2-4
CASSSLTSGAYNEQFF	TGCGCCAGCAGCTCCCTGACTAGCGGGGCCTACAATGAGCAGTTCTTC	-	TRBD2	TRBV5-1	TRBJ2-1
CASSPQGYGYTF	TGTGCCAGCAGCCCACAGGGCTATGGCTACACCTTC	-	-	TRBV6-5	TRBJ1-2
CASSDGGLAYEQYF	TGTGCCAGCAGTGACGGGGGTCTAGCCTACGAGCAGTACTTC	-	-	TRBV6-1	TRBJ2-7
CASSYELAGYNEQFF	TGTGCCAGCAGTTACGAACTAGCGGGTTACAATGAGCAGTTCTTC	-	TRBD2	TRBV6-5	TRBJ2-1
CAISEGQGLTYNEQFF	TGTGCCATCAGTGAGGGACAGGGACTTACTTACAATGAGCAGTTCTTC	-	TRBD1	TRBV10-3	TRBJ2-1
CASSATGVKTDTQYF	TGTGCCAGCAGCGCAACAGGGGTCAAAACAGATACGCAGTATTTT	once	TRBD1	TRBV7-2	TRBJ2-3
CASSLNQGADSPLHF	TGTGCCAGCAGCCTAAATCAGGGGGCGGATTCACCCCTCCACTTT	-	TRBD1	TRBV6-4	TRBJ1-6
CASRPTGAGGYTF	TGTGCCAGCAGACCCACAGGAGCCGGCGGCTACACCTTC	-	-	TRBV27	TRBJ1-2
CASSYGGVNQPQHF	TGTGCCAGCAGTTACGGGGGGGTAAATCAGCCCCAGCATTTT	few	-	TRBV6-5	TRBJ1-5
CASSLRLGNTEAFF	TGTGCCAGCAGCCTTCGACTGGGGAACACTGAAGCTTTCTTT	-	-	TRBV7-8	TRBJ1-1
CASSVSEFGLGGAGNSPLHF	TGTGCCAGCAGCGTATCCGAGTTTGGGTTAGGGGGCGCGGGCAATTCACCCCTCCACTTT	-	TRBD1	TRBV9	TRBJ1-6
CASSFAGVDRGGLFF	TGTGCCAGCAGCTTCGCCGGGGTGGACCGGGGAGGTCTGTTTTTT	-	-	TRBV7-2	TRBJ2-2
CSGGRQENTEAFF	TGCAGCGGGGGGCGGCAGGAGAACACTGAAGCTTTCTTT	-	-	TRBV29-1	TRBJ1-1
CASTQGGFEAFF	TGTGCCAGCACCCAAGGGGGTTTTGAAGCTTTCTTT	-	-	TRBV7-9	TRBJ1-1
CASSRDRELSPLHF	TGTGCCAGCAGTCGGGACAGGGAACTTTCACCCCTCCACTTT	-	TRBD1	TRBV6-6	TRBJ1-6
CASSKDRGRSNQPQHF	TGTGCCAGTAGTAAAGACAGGGGGCGCAGCAATCAGCCCCAGCATTTT	-	TRBD1	TRBV19	TRBJ1-5
CATSSRAAGWTGELFF	TGTGCCACCAGCAGTAGGGCTGCGGGGTGGACCGGGGAGCTGTTTTTT	-	-	TRBV15	TRBJ2-2
CASRGQGGFYGYTF	TGTGCCAGCAGGGGACAGGGAGGATTCTATGGCTACACCTTC	-	TRBD1	TRBV28	TRBJ1-2
CASSVDSQETQYF	TGTGCCAGCAGCGTAGACTCGCAAGAGACCCAGTACTTC	-	-	TRBV9	TRBJ2-5
CASSTRGADWANVLTF	TGTGCCAGCAGCACCCGGGGTGCGGACTGGGCCAACGTCCTGACTTTC	-	-	TRBV27	TRBJ2-6
CATSRVKRTEAFF	TGTGCCACCAGCAGAGTTAAACGGACTGAAGCTTTCTTT	once	-	TRBV15	TRBJ1-1
CASSEFIWDSQNTEAFF	TGTGCCAGCAGTGAATTCATTTGGGACAGCCAGAACACTGAAGCTTTCTTT	-	TRBD1	TRBV6-1	TRBJ1-1
CASSSPFGRNTEAFF	TGTGCCAGCAGCTCCCCGTTTGGTAGGAACACTGAAGCTTTCTTT	-	-	TRBV7-6	TRBJ1-1
CSVDHRGFTEAFF	TGCAGCGTTGATCATCGGGGGTTCACTGAAGCTTTCTTT	-	-	TRBV29-1	TRBJ1-1
CASSHGHQEALYGYTF	TGCGCCAGCAGCCACGGACACCAAGAAGCACTTTATGGCTACACCTTC	-	-	TRBV4-3	TRBJ1-2